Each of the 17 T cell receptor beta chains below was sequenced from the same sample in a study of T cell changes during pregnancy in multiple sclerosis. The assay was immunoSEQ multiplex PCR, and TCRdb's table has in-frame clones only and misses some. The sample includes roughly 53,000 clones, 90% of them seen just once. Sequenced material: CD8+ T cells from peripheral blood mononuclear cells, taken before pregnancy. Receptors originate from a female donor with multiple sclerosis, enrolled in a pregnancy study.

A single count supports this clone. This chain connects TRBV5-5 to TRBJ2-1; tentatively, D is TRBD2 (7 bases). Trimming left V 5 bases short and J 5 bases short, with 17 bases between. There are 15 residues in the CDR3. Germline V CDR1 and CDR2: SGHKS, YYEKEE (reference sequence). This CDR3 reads CASRPAGALNNEQFF. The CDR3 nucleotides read TGTGCCAGCAGACCCGCGGGGGCCCTAAACAATGAGCAGTTCTTC.

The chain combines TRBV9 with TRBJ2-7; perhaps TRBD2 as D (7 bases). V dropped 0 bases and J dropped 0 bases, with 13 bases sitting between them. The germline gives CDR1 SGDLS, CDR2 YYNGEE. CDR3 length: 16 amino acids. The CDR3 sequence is CASSVDGGRSSYEQYF. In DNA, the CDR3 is TGTGCCAGCAGCGTAGACGGGGGGCGTAGCTCCTACGAGCAGTACTTC.

CDR3 DNA: TGCGCCAGCTCCGGGACAGGCTGGGCAGATACGCAGTATTTT. This encodes CASSGTGWADTQYF. The chain recombines TRBV10-2 with TRBJ2-3, with 8 bases lining up with TRBD1. The CDR3 is 14 residues long. Germline trimming cut 8 bases from V and 4 bases from J; bases unmatched to any gene: 8. Germline loops: CDR1 WSHSY, CDR2 SAAADI.

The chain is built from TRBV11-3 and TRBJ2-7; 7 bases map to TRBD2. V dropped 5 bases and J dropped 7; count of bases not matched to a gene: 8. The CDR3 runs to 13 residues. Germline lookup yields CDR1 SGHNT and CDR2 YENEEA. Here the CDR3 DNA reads TGTGCCAGCAGCCCAAGGACTAGTCGGGAGCAGTACTTC. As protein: CASSPRTSREQYF.

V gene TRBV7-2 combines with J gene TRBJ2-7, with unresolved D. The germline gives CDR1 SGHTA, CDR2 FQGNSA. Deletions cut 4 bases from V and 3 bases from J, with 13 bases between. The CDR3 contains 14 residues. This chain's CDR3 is CASSSEGGGYEQYF. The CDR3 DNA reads TGTGCCAGCAGCTCAGAAGGCGGTGGCTACGAGCAGTACTTC.

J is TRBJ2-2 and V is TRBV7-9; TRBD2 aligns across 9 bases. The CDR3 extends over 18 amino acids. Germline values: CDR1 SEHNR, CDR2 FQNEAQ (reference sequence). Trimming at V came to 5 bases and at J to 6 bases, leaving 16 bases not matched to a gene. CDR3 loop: CASSPSGTSVSRSGELFF. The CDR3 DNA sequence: TGTGCCAGCAGCCCTAGCGGGACAAGCGTCTCCCGTTCCGGGGAGCTGTTTTTT.

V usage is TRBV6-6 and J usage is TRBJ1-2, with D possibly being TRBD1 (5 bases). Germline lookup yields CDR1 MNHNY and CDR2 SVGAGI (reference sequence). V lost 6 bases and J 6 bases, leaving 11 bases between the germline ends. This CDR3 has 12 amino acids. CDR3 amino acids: CASRQLGDGYTF. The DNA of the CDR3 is TGTGCCAGCAGACAGCTAGGGGATGGCTACACCTTC.

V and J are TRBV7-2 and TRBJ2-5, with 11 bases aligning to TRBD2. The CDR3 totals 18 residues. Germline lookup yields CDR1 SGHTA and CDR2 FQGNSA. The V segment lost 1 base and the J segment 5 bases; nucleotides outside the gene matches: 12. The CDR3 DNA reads TGTGCCAGCAGCTTAGTACCCTTAGCGGGGGGGTTGGTGGAGACCCAGTACTTC. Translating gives CASSLVPLAGGLVETQYF.

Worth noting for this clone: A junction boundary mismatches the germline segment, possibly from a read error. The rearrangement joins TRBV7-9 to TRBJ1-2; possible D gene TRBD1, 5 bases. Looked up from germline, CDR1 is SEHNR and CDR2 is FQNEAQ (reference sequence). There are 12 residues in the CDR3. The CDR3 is CASTAGLKKGSF. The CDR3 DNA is TGTGCCAGCACCGCGGGGCTAAAAAAAGGGAGCTTC.

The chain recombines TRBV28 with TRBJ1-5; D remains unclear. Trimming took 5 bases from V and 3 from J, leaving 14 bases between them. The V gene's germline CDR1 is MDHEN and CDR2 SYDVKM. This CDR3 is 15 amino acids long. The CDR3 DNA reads TGTGCCAGCAGTGCCCCGGGTCCTCCCAATCAGCCCCAGCATTTT. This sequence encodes CASSAPGPPNQPQHF.

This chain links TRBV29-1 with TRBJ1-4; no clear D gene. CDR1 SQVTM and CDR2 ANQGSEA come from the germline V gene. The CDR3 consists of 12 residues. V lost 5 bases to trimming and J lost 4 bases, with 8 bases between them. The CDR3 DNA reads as TGCAGCGTTCTGGCGGGTAATGAAAAACTGTTTTTT. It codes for CSVLAGNEKLFF. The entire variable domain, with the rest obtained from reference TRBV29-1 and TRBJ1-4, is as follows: SAVISQKPSRDICQRGTSLTIQCQVDSQVTMMFWYRQQPGQSLTLIATANQGSEATYESGFVIDKFPISRPNLTFSTLTVSNMSPEDSSIYLCSVLAGNEKLFFGSGTQLSVL.

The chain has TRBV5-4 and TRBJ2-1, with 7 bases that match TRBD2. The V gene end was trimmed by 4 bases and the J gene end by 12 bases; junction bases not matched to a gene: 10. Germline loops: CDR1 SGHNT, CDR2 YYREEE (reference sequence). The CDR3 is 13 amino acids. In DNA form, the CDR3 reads TGTGCCAGCAGCGGAGGGACTAACATGGGGCAGTTCTTC. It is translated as CASSGGTNMGQFF.

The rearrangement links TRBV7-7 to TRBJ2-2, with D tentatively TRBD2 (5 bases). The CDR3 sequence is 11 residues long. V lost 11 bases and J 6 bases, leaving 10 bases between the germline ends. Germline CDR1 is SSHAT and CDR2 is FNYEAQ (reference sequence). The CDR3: CAAEGPGELFF. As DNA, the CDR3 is TGTGCCGCCGAGGGCCCCGGGGAGCTGTTTTTT.

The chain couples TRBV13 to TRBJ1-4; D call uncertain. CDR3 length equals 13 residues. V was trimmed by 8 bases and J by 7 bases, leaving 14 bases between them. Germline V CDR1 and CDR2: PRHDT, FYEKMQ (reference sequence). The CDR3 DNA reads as TGTGCCAGCCGCGAGTCGCCGGGTGAAAAACTGTTTTTT. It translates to CASRESPGEKLFF.

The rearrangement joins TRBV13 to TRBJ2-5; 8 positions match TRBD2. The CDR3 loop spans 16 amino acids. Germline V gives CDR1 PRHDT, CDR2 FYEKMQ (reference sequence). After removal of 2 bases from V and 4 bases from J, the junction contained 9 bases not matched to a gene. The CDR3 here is CASSLPGGGPRETQYF. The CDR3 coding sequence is TGTGCCAGCAGCTTACCGGGGGGGGGACCGCGAGAGACCCAGTACTTC.

The chain's CDR3 is CASRRGSWAFF. DNA of the CDR3: TGTGCCAGCCGTAGAGGATCGTGGGCTTTCTTT. The chain combines TRBV28 with TRBJ1-1; D call uncertain. The V end was cut by 8 bases, the J end by 11 bases, with 15 bases between. The CDR3 sequence is 11 residues long. Germline V gene sequence: CDR1 MDHEN, CDR2 SYDVKM.

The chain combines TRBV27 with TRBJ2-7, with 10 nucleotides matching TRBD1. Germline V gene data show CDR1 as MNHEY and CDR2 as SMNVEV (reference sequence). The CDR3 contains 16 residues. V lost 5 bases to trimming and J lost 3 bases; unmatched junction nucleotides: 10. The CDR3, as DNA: TGTGCCAGCAGTCCGTCCGGGACAGGGGTGATCTACGAGCAGTACTTC. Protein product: CASSPSGTGVIYEQYF.